The next 22 T cell receptor beta chains were all read from a single sample in a study of CD8 T cells in Susac syndrome. With random hexamers, 0.5 to 1 ug RNA was reverse transcribed. TCRdb analysed the immunoSEQ multiplex PCR reads with MiXCR anew, one entry per CDR3 protein. The sample has 75,000 to 100,000 distinct CDR3 sequences, about 93% seen once; the top ten hold under 1%. The source material was CD8+ T cells from PBMCs. These receptors all come from a human donor with Susac syndrome.

The CDR3 protein is CASGPWSDTQYF. For the CDR3, the DNA is TGTGCCAGCGGACCTTGGTCAGATACGCAGTATTTT. This chain links TRBV6-2 or TRBV6-3 with TRBJ2-3, with D unclear. CDR1 and CDR2 from the germline V gene are MNHEY and SVGEGT. The CDR3 loop spans 12 amino acids. V dropped 8 bases and J dropped 4 bases, with 10 bases sitting between them.

The chain combines TRBV29-1 with TRBJ2-1, with D hard to call. The CDR3 contains 17 residues. Germline V CDR1 and CDR2: SQVTM, ANQGSEA. Trimming took off 0 bases at V and 4 bases at J, with 19 bases between the two ends. CDR3 in amino acids: CSVEDRPSRIGYNEQFF. The CDR3 DNA reads as TGCAGCGTTGAAGATCGTCCGTCTAGAATCGGGTACAATGAGCAGTTCTTC.

The chain uses TRBV5-6 and TRBJ2-7, with 11 nucleotides matching TRBD1. The CDR3 has 16 amino acids. The germline V gene has CDR1 SGHDT and CDR2 YYEEEE. Unmatched junction bases numbered 6, after V lost 0 bases and J lost 4 bases. The CDR3 spells CASSLAWTGGEYEQYF. The DNA for the CDR3 is TGTGCCAGCAGCTTGGCCTGGACAGGGGGCGAGTACGAGCAGTACTTC.

V and J are TRBV13 and TRBJ2-5; TRBD2 might be the D (5 bases). Between the trimmed V and J ends, which lost 5 bases and 3 bases, there was a span of 13 bases. Germline loops: CDR1 PRHDT, CDR2 FYEKMQ (reference sequence). The CDR3 covers 14 residues. The CDR3 DNA sequence: TGTGCCAGCAGCCCCTTCGGACTTGAAGAGACCCAGTACTTC. The encoded protein is CASSPFGLEETQYF.

V usage is TRBV27 and J usage is TRBJ1-1; TRBD1 agrees at 7 bases. This CDR3 has 16 residues. Germline trimming cut 2 bases from V and 1 base from J; bases unmatched to any gene: 7. Germline CDR1 and CDR2: MNHEY and SMNVEV (reference sequence). The CDR3 reads CASSLLTGTENTEAFF. CDR3 nucleotides: TGTGCCAGCAGTTTACTAACCGGGACAGAGAACACTGAAGCTTTCTTT.

This chain links TRBV6-1 with TRBJ2-6; D unresolved. The V end lost 6 bases, the J end lost 0 bases, and 18 bases lay between the germline ends. Germline V gene sequence: CDR1 MNHNS, CDR2 SASEGT. The CDR3 is 18 residues long. The CDR3 loop is CASRRTVVESSGANVLTF. The CDR3 DNA is TGTGCCAGCAGACGAACGGTTGTAGAGAGCTCTGGGGCCAACGTCCTGACTTTC.

The chain joins TRBV6-2 or TRBV6-3 to TRBJ1-2; weak D call: TRBD1 (5 bases). Trimming stripped 2 bases from V and 2 bases from J, with 6 bases between. This CDR3 is built from 13 residues. From germline, CDR1 is MNHEY and CDR2 SVGEGT. CDR3: CASSYRDNYGYTF. Written as DNA, the CDR3 is TGTGCCAGCAGTTACCGGGACAACTATGGCTACACCTTC.

V gene TRBV12-3 or TRBV12-4 combines with J gene TRBJ1-1; 11 bases align to TRBD1. V shed 11 bases, J shed 0 bases, and the junction held 5 bases outside the gene matches. CDR3 length: 14 residues. CDR3 protein: CASRDRGMNTEAFF. The CDR3 DNA is TGTGCCTCCCGGGACAGGGGGATGAACACTGAAGCTTTCTTT.

The chain recombines TRBV5-1 with TRBJ2-7; D possibly corresponds to TRBD1 (6 bases). The V gene lost 4 bases and the J gene lost 2 bases, with 16 bases spanning the gap. CDR3 length: 15 amino acids. The germline V gene encodes CDR1 SGHRS and CDR2 YFSETQ. CDR3 protein: CASSAQPQGPYEQYF. The CDR3 DNA reads TGCGCCAGCAGCGCACAACCTCAGGGGCCCTACGAGCAGTACTTC.

The chain carries TRBV24-1 and TRBJ2-1; tentatively, D is TRBD2 (6 bases). Germline V gives CDR1 KGHDR, CDR2 SFDVKD. V was cut by 5 bases and J by 4 bases, with 20 bases left in between. This CDR3 spans 17 amino acids. The CDR3 loop is CATSAPSPGLEYNEQFF. The DNA for the CDR3 is TGTGCCACCAGTGCGCCCTCTCCGGGACTCGAATACAATGAGCAGTTCTTC.

This clonotype was recorded once. The V gene is TRBV20-1, the J gene TRBJ2-1; 11 bases align to TRBD2. Germline V gene sequence: CDR1 DFQATT, CDR2 SNEGSKA (reference sequence). CDR3 length: 14 amino acids. Trimming took 2 bases from V and 3 from J; bases not matched to a gene: 0. The CDR3 region is CSARLAGGYNEQFF. The DNA of the CDR3 is TGCAGTGCTAGACTAGCGGGGGGCTACAATGAGCAGTTCTTC.

V usage is TRBV15 and J usage is TRBJ2-7; TRBD1 is a possible D gene (5 bases). The V gene's germline CDR1 is LNHNV and CDR2 YYDKDF (reference sequence). CDR3 length: 13 residues. The V end was cut by 3 bases, the J end by 4 bases, with 10 bases between. CDR3 residues: CATSRVSGYEQYF. DNA for the CDR3: TGTGCCACCAGCAGGGTCTCAGGGTACGAGCAGTACTTC.

The chain joins TRBV7-3 to TRBJ2-1, with D unclear. V lost 5 bases to trimming and J lost 2 bases, with 13 bases between them. Germline-derived CDR1 and CDR2 are SGHTA and FQGTGA. There are 15 residues in the CDR3. The CDR3: CASSIKVGPYNEQFF. In DNA, the CDR3 is TGTGCCAGCAGCATAAAAGTGGGCCCCTACAATGAGCAGTTCTTC.

This clonotype was seen once. The chain links TRBV29-1 to TRBJ2-3, with a weak D call TRBD1 (5 bases). The germline CDR1 and CDR2 sequences are SQVTM and ANQGSEA. The CDR3 is 14 amino acids. V lost 1 base and J 3 bases, leaving 11 bases between the germline ends. This CDR3 reads CSVEVLQVTDTQYF. Here the CDR3 DNA reads TGCAGCGTTGAAGTTTTACAGGTAACAGATACGCAGTATTTT.

The gene calls are TRBV7-9 and TRBJ1-2; TRBD1 might be the D (5 bases). The CDR3 totals 15 residues. The V end was cut by 0 bases, the J end by 0 bases, with 8 bases between. Germline CDR1 is SEHNR and CDR2 is FQNEAQ (reference sequence). In DNA, the CDR3 is TGTGCCAGCAGCTTAGCGGGACCATCTAACTATGGCTACACCTTC. Translating gives CASSLAGPSNYGYTF.

The chain carries TRBV13 and TRBJ2-7; no firm D call. Trimming stripped 4 bases from V and 5 bases from J, with 9 bases between. The CDR3 sequence is 12 residues long. CDR1 PRHDT and CDR2 FYEKMQ come from the germline V gene (reference sequence). CDR3 residues: CASSSGPDEQYF. CDR3 nucleotides: TGTGCCAGCAGCTCTGGACCCGACGAGCAGTACTTC.

V usage is TRBV3-1 and J usage is TRBJ2-7; unclear D gene. V was cut by 0 bases and J by 6 bases, with 15 bases left in between. The CDR3 is made up of 15 amino acids. Germline V gene sequence: CDR1 LGHDT, CDR2 YNNKEL (reference sequence). CDR3 in DNA: TGTGCCAGCAGCCAAGATTATTGGGGATCCGGCGAGCAGTACTTC. Its protein product is CASSQDYWGSGEQYF.

V and J are TRBV20-1 and TRBJ2-3; 7 bases line up with TRBD1. The germline V gene has CDR1 DFQATT and CDR2 SNEGSKA (reference sequence). The CDR3 has 16 amino acids. The ends lost 0 bases at V and 2 bases at J; junction bases unmatched: 8. The CDR3 protein is CSARDRTGVVTDTQYF. The CDR3 DNA follows: TGCAGTGCTAGAGATCGTACAGGGGTTGTCACAGATACGCAGTATTTT.

CDR3 nucleotide sequence: TGTGCCACCAGCGACCTTAGCGGGGGGTTCACCTACGAGCAGTACTTC. Its translation is CATSDLSGGFTYEQYF. The chain recombines TRBV15 with TRBJ2-7; TRBD2 matches 10 bases. The CDR3 contains 16 residues. Looked up from germline, CDR1 is LNHNV and CDR2 is YYDKDF (reference sequence). Germline trimming cut 5 bases from V and 2 bases from J; bases unmatched to any gene: 9.

The chain carries TRBV15 and TRBJ2-1; D remains unclear. This CDR3 is 15 amino acids long. Trimming pared 4 bases from V and 2 bases from J, leaving 12 bases between. CDR1 is LNHNV, CDR2 YYDKDF, per germline (reference sequence). The CDR3 DNA is TGTGCCACCAGCACCTCCGACGCCGCCTACAATGAGCAGTTCTTC. It encodes CATSTSDAAYNEQFF. The entire variable domain, with the rest obtained from reference TRBV15 and TRBJ2-1, is as follows: DAMVIQNPRYQVTQFGKPVTLSCSQTLNHNVMYWYQQKSSQAPKLLFHYYDKDFNNEADTPDNFQSRRPNTSFCFLDIRSPGLGDTAMYLCATSTSDAAYNEQFFGPGTRLTVL.

This clonotype occurred once. The chain employs TRBV11-1 and TRBJ2-1, with D possibly being TRBD2 (6 bases). The CDR3 contains 14 residues. Germline V CDR1 and CDR2: SGHAT, FQDESV (reference sequence). V lost 5 bases and J lost 8, with 16 bases in between. In DNA form, the CDR3 reads TGTGCCAGCAGCGCGGGGAGAACGGCGGATGAGCAGTTCTTC. Translating it yields CASSAGRTADEQFF.

The rearrangement joins TRBV28 to TRBJ2-3, with D possibly being TRBD2 (5 bases). The length of the CDR3 is 15 residues. Trimming left V 2 bases short and J 0 bases short, with 9 bases between. Germline V gene data show CDR1 as MDHEN and CDR2 as SYDVKM. As DNA, the CDR3 is TGTGCCAGCAGTTTAGTGGGAGCTAGCACAGATACGCAGTATTTT. Amino acid sequence: CASSLVGASTDTQYF.